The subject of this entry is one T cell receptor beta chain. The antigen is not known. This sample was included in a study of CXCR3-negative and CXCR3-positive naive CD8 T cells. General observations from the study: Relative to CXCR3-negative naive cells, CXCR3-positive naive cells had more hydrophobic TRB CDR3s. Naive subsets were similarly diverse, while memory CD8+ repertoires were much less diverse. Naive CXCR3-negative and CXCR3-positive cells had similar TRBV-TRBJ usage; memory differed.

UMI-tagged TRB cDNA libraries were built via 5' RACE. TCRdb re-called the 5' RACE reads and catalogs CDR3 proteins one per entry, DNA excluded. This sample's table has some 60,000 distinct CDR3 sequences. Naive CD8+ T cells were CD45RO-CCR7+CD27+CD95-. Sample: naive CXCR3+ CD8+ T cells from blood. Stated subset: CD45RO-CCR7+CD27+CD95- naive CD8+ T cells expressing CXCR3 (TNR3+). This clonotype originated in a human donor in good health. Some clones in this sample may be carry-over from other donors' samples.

The CDR3 loop reads CASCDNSYEQYF. The rearrangement uses TRBV6-6 and TRBJ2-7. The CDR3 contains 12 residues. Germline CDR1 and CDR2: MNHNY and SVGAGI (reference sequence).